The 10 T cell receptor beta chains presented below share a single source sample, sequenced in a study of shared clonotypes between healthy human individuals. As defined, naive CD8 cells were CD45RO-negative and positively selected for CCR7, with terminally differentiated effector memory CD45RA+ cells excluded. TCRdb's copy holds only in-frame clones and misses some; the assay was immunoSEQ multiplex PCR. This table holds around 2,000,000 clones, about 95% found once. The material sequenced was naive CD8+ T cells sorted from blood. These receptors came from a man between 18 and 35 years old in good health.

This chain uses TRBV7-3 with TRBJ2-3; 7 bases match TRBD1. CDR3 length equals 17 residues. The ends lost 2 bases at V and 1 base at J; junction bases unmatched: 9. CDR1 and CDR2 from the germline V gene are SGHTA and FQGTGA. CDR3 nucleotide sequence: TGTGCCAGCAGCTTAGGTTACAGGGGAGTCGGCACAGATACGCAGTATTTT. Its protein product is CASSLGYRGVGTDTQYF.

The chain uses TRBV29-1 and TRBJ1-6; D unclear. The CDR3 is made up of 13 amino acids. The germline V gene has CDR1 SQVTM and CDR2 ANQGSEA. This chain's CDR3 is CRVGLSKNSPLHF. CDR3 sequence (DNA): TGCAGAGTCGGGCTGTCCAAAAATTCACCCCTCCACTTT.

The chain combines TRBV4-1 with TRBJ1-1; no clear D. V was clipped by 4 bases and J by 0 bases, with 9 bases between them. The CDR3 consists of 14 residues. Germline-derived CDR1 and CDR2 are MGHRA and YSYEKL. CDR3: CASSPPQLNTEAFF. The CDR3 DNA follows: TGCGCCAGCAGCCCGCCTCAGTTGAACACTGAAGCTTTCTTT.

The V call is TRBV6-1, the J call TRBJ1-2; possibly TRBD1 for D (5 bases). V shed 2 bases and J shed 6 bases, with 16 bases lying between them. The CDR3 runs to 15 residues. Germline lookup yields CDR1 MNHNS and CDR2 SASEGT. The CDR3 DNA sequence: TGTGCCAGCAGTGAACGGCGGGGGTCAGGCCATGGCTACACCTTC. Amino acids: CASSERRGSGHGYTF.

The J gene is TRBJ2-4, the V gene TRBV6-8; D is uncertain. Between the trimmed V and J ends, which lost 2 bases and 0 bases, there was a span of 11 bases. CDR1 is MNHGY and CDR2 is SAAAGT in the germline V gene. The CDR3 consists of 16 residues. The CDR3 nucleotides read TGTGCCAGCAGTTACACCCCCCTTATAGCCAAAAACATTCAGTACTTC. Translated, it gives CASSYTPLIAKNIQYF.

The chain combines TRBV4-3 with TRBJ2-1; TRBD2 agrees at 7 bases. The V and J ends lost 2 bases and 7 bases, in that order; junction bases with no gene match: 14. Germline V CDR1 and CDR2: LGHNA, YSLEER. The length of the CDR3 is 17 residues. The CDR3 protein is CASSQLTGLLEGNEQFF. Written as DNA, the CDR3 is TGCGCCAGCAGCCAACTGACGGGACTACTAGAGGGGAATGAGCAGTTCTTC.

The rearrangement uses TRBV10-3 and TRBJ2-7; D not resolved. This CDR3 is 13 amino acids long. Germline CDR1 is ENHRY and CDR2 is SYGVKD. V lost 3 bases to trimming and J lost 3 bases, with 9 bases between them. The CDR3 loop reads CAISDDGIYEQYF. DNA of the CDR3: TGTGCCATCAGTGACGACGGCATCTACGAGCAGTACTTC.

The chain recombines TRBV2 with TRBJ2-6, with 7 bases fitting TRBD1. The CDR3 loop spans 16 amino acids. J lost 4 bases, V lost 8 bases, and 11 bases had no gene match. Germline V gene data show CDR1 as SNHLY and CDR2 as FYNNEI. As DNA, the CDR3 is TGTGCCAGCGGCAGGGGGTTAATAATCGGGGCCAACGTCCTGACTTTC. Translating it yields CASGRGLIIGANVLTF.

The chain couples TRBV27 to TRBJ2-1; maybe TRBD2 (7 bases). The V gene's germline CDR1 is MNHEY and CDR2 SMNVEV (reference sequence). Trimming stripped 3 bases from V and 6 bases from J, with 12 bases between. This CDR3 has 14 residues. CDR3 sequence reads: CASSLWRGGNEQFF. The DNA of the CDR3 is TGTGCCAGCAGTTTGTGGAGGGGGGGCAATGAGCAGTTCTTC.

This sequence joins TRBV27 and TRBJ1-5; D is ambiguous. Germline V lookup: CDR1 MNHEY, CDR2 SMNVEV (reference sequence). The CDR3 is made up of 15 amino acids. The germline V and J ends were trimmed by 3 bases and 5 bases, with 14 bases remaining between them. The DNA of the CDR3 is TGTGCCAGCAGTTTTAACAGCGGGCAGGATCAGCCCCAGCATTTT. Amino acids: CASSFNSGQDQPQHF.